This entry lists 23 T cell receptor beta chains sequenced from one sample in a study of shared clonotypes between healthy human individuals. Repertoires were generated with immunoSEQ multiplex PCR, while TCRdb's copy carries only in-frame clones and drops some. Of around 2.1 million clones listed, approximately 94% were seen once; the top ten hold around 0.13%. The source material was naive CD4+ T cells sorted from blood. The subset: CD45RA+ positively selected. Every receptor here comes from a man between 18 and 35 years old in good health.

Note on this clone: This sample includes further DNA sequences coding for the same CDR3. The rearrangement links TRBV2 to TRBJ2-7; 8 nucleotides agree with TRBD2. This CDR3 comprises 13 residues. Per germline, CDR1 SNHLY and CDR2 FYNNEI. V trimming: 8 bases; J trimming: 6 bases; junction bases outside the gene matches: 9. In DNA form, the CDR3 reads TGTGCCAGCTCGGGAGCGGGAGTAGGCGAGCAGTACTTC. It yields the protein CASSGAGVGEQYF.

The rearrangement joins TRBV9 to TRBJ2-7; the match to TRBD2 covers 12 bases. Germline V gene data show CDR1 as SGDLS and CDR2 as YYNGEE. The CDR3 extends over 14 amino acids. J was trimmed by 5 bases and V by 4 bases; bases with no gene match: 4. DNA for the CDR3: TGTGCCAGCAGCTCCCGGACTAGCGGGGACGAGCAGTACTTC. Its translation: CASSSRTSGDEQYF.

The J gene is TRBJ1-2, the V gene TRBV30; maybe TRBD1 (5 bases). From germline, CDR1 is GTSNPN and CDR2 SVGIG (reference sequence). The CDR3 loop spans 13 amino acids. Trimming took 2 bases from V and 6 from J, leaving 13 bases between them. CDR3 sequence (DNA): TGTGCCTGGAGTATACCAGGGAGACATGGCTACACCTTC. It is translated as CAWSIPGRHGYTF.

The genes are TRBV5-1 and TRBJ1-1; D gene unclear. In germline, CDR1 is SGHRS, CDR2 YFSETQ. The CDR3 is made up of 14 amino acids. Trimming left V 4 bases short and J 1 base short, with 11 bases between. DNA of the CDR3: TGCGCCAGCAGCCCCTTTGACACGAACACTGAAGCTTTCTTT. It is translated as CASSPFDTNTEAFF.

This chain joins TRBV5-4 and TRBJ2-7; 7 positions match TRBD2. Germline CDR1 is SGHNT and CDR2 is YYREEE (reference sequence). Trimming cost V 4 bases and J 3 bases; bases outside gene matches: 7. The length of the CDR3 is 14 residues. The CDR3: CASSLGGGGYEQYF. The CDR3 DNA reads TGTGCCAGCAGCCTTGGCGGGGGAGGCTACGAGCAGTACTTC. Filled out from reference TRBV5-4 and TRBJ2-7, the complete variable domain reads ETGVTQSPTHLIKTRGQQVTLRCSSQSGHNTVSWYQQALGQGPQFIFQYYREEENGRGNFPPRFSGLQFPNYSSELNVNALELDDSALYLCASSLGGGGYEQYFGPGTRLTVT.

The chain couples TRBV5-1 to TRBJ2-1; 15 bases map to TRBD2. J lost 0 bases, V lost 4 bases, and 8 bases had no gene match. Germline lookup yields CDR1 SGHRS and CDR2 YFSETQ. The CDR3 has 19 residues. The CDR3 sequence is CASSPWTSGRAGSYNEQFF. In DNA form, the CDR3 reads TGCGCCAGCAGCCCCTGGACTAGCGGGAGGGCCGGCTCCTACAATGAGCAGTTCTTC.

The V gene is TRBV19, the J gene TRBJ1-1; maybe TRBD1 (5 bases). Germline V gives CDR1 LNHDA, CDR2 SQIVND (reference sequence). V dropped 3 bases and J dropped 6 bases, with 17 bases sitting between them. The CDR3 covers 15 residues. CDR3 bases: TGTGCCAGTAGTATTTTGGGGGAGGCCACCGCTGAAGCTTTCTTT. It encodes CASSILGEATAEAFF.

The rearrangement links TRBV6-1 to TRBJ1-2; 7 bases map to TRBD1. This CDR3 is built from 15 residues. Germline V gene sequence: CDR1 MNHNS, CDR2 SASEGT. The V and J ends lost 7 bases and 7 bases, in that order; junction bases with no gene match: 15. Here the CDR3 reads CASNPGTALNLGYTF. DNA of the CDR3: TGTGCCAGCAACCCAGGGACAGCTCTTAATCTTGGCTACACCTTC.

Points on this clone: Other DNA sequences in this specimen translate into the identical CDR3. The DNA for the CDR3 is TGTGCCAGCAGCTTAGTAGGGGGCTACGAGCAGTACTTC. It is translated as CASSLVGGYEQYF. This chain joins TRBV11-2 and TRBJ2-7; possible D gene TRBD1, 6 bases. This CDR3 has 13 residues. From germline, CDR1 is SGHAT and CDR2 FQNNGV. Deletions cut 1 base from V and 3 bases from J, with 7 bases between.

This clone was picked up one time. The chain carries TRBV6-5 and TRBJ2-7; 8 bases are a match to TRBD1. The trim removed 2 bases at V and 3 bases at J, leaving 6 bases unmatched. CDR1 and CDR2 from the germline V gene are MNHEY and SVGAGI. CDR3 size: 15 residues. The DNA for the CDR3 is TGTGCCAGCAGTTACGCCAGGGGGCCCTTCTACGAGCAGTACTTC. Protein: CASSYARGPFYEQYF.

CDR3 sequence (DNA): TGTGCCAGCAGCTTAGGAACCCAGTACACCGGGGAGCTGTTTTTT. This encodes CASSLGTQYTGELFF. The V gene is TRBV11-2, the J gene TRBJ2-2; D uncertain. CDR3 length equals 15 residues. Per the germline V gene, CDR1 is SGHAT and CDR2 is FQNNGV. The ends were cut back, 1 base at V and 3 bases at J, with 9 bases in the middle.

V gene TRBV7-9 combines with J gene TRBJ2-7; 10 bases map to TRBD1. Trimming took 5 bases from V and 3 from J; bases not matched to a gene: 7. CDR1 and CDR2 (germline): SEHNR, FQNEAQ (reference sequence). The CDR3 runs to 15 residues. CDR3 region: CASSPWTGGNYEQYF. As DNA, the CDR3 is TGTGCCAGCAGCCCATGGACAGGGGGGAACTACGAGCAGTACTTC.

CDR3 in amino acids: CASEGREGNQPQHF. DNA of the CDR3: TGTGCCAGCGAAGGGAGGGAGGGCAATCAGCCCCAGCATTTT. This rearrangement joins TRBV18 to TRBJ1-5; D remains unclear. Germline CDR1 and CDR2: KGHSH and LQKENI. V lost 8 bases to trimming and J lost 2 bases, with 13 bases between them. This CDR3 comprises 14 residues.

The V call is TRBV6-6, the J call TRBJ1-1; D perhaps matches TRBD1 (5 bases). Trimming pared 2 bases from V and 7 bases from J, leaving 11 bases between. Germline assignment: CDR1 MNHNY and CDR2 SVGAGI (reference sequence). This CDR3 is 13 amino acids long. The CDR3 DNA reads TGTGCCAGCAGTTACCAGTCAGGGCGTGAAGCTTTCTTT. Protein sequence: CASSYQSGREAFF.

The genes are TRBV9 and TRBJ1-3, with D uncertain. Looked up from germline, CDR1 is SGDLS and CDR2 is YYNGEE. V shed 4 bases and J shed 5 bases, with 7 bases lying between them. This CDR3 contains 12 residues. The chain's CDR3 is CASSSKRNTIYF. CDR3 in DNA: TGTGCCAGCAGCTCTAAGAGAAACACCATATATTTT.

This rearrangement joins TRBV7-2 to TRBJ2-5; the D is unclear. The V end lost 4 bases, the J end lost 1 base, and 7 bases lay between the germline ends. Looked up from germline, CDR1 is SGHTA and CDR2 is FQGNSA. The length of the CDR3 is 13 residues. The CDR3 spells CASSSGPQETQYF. The CDR3 bases are TGTGCCAGCAGCTCCGGGCCCCAAGAGACCCAGTACTTC.

This chain uses TRBV7-2 with TRBJ2-3; TRBD2 might be the D (5 bases). This CDR3 comprises 15 residues. Germline CDR1 SGHTA, CDR2 FQGNSA. V lost 1 base and J lost 4, with 12 bases in between. The CDR3 reads CASSLVRETADTQYF. CDR3 DNA sequence: TGTGCCAGCAGCTTAGTAAGGGAGACCGCAGATACGCAGTATTTT.

The chain recombines TRBV16 with TRBJ1-1, with a possible D match to TRBD1 (5 bases). The V end was cut by 1 base, the J end by 12 bases, with 15 bases between. The germline V gene has CDR1 KGHSY and CDR2 FQNENV. CDR3 length: 13 residues. CDR3 in DNA: TGTGCCAGCAGCCAATACGTGGCAGGGATTACTTTCTTT. Amino acids: CASSQYVAGITFF.

This clone has only one observation. In nucleotides, the CDR3 is TGTGCCAGCAGCTTGGGGGGCAGGGGTAATACGAGGCAGTACTTC. Its translation: CASSLGGRGNTRQYF. The chain joins TRBV5-4 to TRBJ2-7; D might be TRBD1 (6 bases). From germline, CDR1 is SGHNT and CDR2 YYREEE (reference sequence). Trimming took off 0 bases at V and 9 bases at J, with 19 bases between the two ends. CDR3 length: 15 amino acids.

The CDR3: CASTITGRGQETQYF. The CDR3 nucleotides are TGCGCCAGCACTATCACCGGACGGGGACAAGAGACCCAGTACTTC. This sequence joins TRBV5-1 and TRBJ2-5; possibly TRBD2 for D (5 bases). V gave up 6 bases and J gave up 2 bases, with 17 bases separating them. Germline V gene data show CDR1 as SGHRS and CDR2 as YFSETQ. The CDR3 consists of 15 residues.

In regard to this clone: At one end the junction does not follow the germline gene, possibly because of a read error. The CDR3 is CASREDSNPNEKLFF. CDR3 coding DNA: TGTGCCAGCAGGGAAGATAGTAATCCTAATGAAAAACTGTTTTTT. The V call is TRBV6-1, the J call TRBJ1-4; no firm D call. The CDR3 spans 15 residues. Germline V CDR1 and CDR2: MNHNS, SASEGT.

This chain links TRBV5-6 with TRBJ1-1; D remains unclear. V was pared by 4 bases and J by 1 base, with 11 bases between. Germline assignment: CDR1 SGHDT and CDR2 YYEEEE. There are 14 residues in the CDR3. CDR3 in amino acids: CASSHPGANTEAFF. As DNA, the CDR3 is TGTGCCAGCAGCCACCCGGGCGCGAACACTGAAGCTTTCTTT.

The rearrangement uses TRBV9 and TRBJ2-3; TRBD2 agrees at 11 bases. There are 16 residues in the CDR3. Germline V gene sequence: CDR1 SGDLS, CDR2 YYNGEE. Trimming removed 0 bases from V and 4 bases from J; junction bases left unmatched: 4. Here the CDR3 DNA reads TGTGCCAGCAGCGTAGATAGCGGGGGGGCCCCAGATACGCAGTATTTT. Protein product: CASSVDSGGAPDTQYF.